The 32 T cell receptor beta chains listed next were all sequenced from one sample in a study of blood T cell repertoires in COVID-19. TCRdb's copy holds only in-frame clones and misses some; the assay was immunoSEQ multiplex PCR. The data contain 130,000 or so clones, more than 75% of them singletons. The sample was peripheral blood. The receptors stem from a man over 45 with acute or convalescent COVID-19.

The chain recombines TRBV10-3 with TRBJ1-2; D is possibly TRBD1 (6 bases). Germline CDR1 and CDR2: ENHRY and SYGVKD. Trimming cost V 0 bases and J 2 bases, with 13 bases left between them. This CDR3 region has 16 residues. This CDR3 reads CAISESSGGQNYGYTF. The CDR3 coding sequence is TGTGCCATCAGTGAGTCATCGGGGGGGCAGAACTATGGCTACACCTTC.

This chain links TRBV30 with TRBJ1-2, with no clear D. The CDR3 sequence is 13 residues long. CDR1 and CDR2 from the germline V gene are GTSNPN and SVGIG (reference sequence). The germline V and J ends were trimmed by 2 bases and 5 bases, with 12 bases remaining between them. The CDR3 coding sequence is TGTGCCTGGAGTCCCCCCGTGCGTTATGGCTACACCTTC. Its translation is CAWSPPVRYGYTF.

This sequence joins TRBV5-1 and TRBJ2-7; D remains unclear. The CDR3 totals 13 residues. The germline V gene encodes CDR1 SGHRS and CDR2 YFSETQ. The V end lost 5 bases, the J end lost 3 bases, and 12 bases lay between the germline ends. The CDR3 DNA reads TGCGCCAGCAGTTTCGCGGAGTTCTACGAGCAGTACTTC. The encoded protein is CASSFAEFYEQYF.

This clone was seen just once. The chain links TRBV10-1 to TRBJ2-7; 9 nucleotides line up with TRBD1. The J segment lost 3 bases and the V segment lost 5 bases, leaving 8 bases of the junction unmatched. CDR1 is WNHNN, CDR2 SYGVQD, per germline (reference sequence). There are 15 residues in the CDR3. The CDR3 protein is CASSSRTGVVYEQYF. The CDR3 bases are TGCGCCAGCAGTTCCCGGACAGGGGTCGTCTACGAGCAGTACTTC.

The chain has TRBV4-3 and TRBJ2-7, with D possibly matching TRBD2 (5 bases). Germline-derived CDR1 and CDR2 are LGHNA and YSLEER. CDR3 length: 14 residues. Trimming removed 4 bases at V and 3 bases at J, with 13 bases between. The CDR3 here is CASSRSWGVYEQYF. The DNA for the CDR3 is TGCGCCAGCAGCCGGAGTTGGGGAGTCTACGAGCAGTACTTC.

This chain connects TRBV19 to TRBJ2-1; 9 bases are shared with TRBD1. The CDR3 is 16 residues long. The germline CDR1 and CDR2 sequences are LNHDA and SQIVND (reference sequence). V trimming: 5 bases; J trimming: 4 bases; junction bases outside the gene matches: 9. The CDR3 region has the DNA TGTGCCAGTAGTCCTTACAGGGGGCGTCCGTACAATGAGCAGTTCTTC. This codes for CASSPYRGRPYNEQFF.

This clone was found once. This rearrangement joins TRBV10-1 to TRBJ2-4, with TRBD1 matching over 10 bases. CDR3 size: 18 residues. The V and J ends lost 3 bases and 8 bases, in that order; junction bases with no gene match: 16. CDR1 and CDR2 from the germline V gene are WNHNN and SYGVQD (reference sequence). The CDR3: CASSDFATPGQGRYIQYF. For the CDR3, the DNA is TGCGCCAGCAGTGACTTTGCCACCCCGGGACAGGGGAGGTACATTCAGTACTTC.

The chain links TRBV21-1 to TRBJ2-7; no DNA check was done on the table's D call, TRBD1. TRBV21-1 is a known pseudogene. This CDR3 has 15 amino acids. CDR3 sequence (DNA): TGTGCCAGCAGCAAAAGAAGAAGGGGTCTCTACGAGCAGTACTTC. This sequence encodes CASSKRRRGLYEQYF.

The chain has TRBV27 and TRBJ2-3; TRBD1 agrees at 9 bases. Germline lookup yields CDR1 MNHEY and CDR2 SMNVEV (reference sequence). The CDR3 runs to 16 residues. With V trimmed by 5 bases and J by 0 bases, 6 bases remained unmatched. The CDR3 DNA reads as TGTGCCAGCAGTGCCGACAGGGGGACTAGCACAGATACGCAGTATTTT. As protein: CASSADRGTSTDTQYF.

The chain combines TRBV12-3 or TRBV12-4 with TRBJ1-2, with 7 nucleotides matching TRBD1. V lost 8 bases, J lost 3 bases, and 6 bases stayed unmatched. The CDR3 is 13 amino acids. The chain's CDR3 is CASQGQIDYGYTF. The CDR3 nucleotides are TGTGCCAGCCAGGGACAGATCGACTATGGCTACACCTTC.

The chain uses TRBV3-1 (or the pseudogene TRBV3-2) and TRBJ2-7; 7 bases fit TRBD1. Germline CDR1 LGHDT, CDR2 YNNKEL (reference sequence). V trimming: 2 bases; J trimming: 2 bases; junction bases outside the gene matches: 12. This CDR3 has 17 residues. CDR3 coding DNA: TGTGCCAGCAGCCAAACTCGACAGGGCAGCTTTCCCTACGAGCAGTACTTC. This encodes CASSQTRQGSFPYEQYF.

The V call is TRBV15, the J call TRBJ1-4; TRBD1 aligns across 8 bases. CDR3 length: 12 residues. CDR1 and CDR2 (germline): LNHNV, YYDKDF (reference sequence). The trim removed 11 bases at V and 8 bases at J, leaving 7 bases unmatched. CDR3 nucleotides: TGTGCCGCAGGACAGGGTCTCGAAAAACTGTTTTTT. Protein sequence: CAAGQGLEKLFF.

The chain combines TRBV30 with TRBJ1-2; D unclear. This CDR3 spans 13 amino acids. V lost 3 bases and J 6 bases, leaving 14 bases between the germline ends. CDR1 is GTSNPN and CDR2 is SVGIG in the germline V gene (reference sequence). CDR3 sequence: CAWSRPGEDGYTF. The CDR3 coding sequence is TGTGCCTGGAGCCGCCCCGGGGAGGATGGCTACACCTTC.

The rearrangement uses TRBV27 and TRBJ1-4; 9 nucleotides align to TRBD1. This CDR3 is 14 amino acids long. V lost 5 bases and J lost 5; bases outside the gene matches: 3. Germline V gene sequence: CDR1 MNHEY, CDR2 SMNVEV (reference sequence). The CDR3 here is CASSMGQGNEKLFF. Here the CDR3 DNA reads TGTGCCAGCAGTATGGGACAGGGAAATGAAAAACTGTTTTTT. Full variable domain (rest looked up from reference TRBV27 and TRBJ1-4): EAQVTQNPRYLITVTGKKLTVTCSQNMNHEYMSWYRQDPGLGLRQIYYSMNVEVTDKGDVPEGYKVSRKEKRNFPLILESPSPNQTSLYFCASSMGQGNEKLFFGSGTQLSVL.

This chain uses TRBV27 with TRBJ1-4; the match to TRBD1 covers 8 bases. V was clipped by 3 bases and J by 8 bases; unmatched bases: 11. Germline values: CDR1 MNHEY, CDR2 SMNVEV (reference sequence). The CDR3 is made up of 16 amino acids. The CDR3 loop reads CASSFFAYRGGEKLFF. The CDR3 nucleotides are TGTGCCAGCAGTTTCTTCGCATACAGGGGGGGGGAAAAACTGTTTTTT.

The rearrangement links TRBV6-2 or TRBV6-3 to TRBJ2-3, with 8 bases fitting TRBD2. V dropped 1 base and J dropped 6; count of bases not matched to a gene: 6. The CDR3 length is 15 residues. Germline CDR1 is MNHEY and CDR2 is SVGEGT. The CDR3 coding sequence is TGTGCCAGCAGTTACTTGGGACTAGATACGGATACGCAGTATTTT. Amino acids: CASSYLGLDTDTQYF.

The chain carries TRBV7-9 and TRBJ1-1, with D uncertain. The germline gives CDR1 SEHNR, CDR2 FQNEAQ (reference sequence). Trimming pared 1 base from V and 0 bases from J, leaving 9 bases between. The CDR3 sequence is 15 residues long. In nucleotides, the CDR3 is TGTGCCAGCAGCTTAGTTACGGGTTTGAACACTGAAGCTTTCTTT. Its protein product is CASSLVTGLNTEAFF.

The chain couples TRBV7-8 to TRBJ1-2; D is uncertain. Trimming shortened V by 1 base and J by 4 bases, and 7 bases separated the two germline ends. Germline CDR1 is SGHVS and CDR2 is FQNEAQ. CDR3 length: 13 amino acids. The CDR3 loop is CASSLGGAYGYTF. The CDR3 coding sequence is TGTGCCAGCAGCTTAGGCGGAGCCTATGGCTACACCTTC.

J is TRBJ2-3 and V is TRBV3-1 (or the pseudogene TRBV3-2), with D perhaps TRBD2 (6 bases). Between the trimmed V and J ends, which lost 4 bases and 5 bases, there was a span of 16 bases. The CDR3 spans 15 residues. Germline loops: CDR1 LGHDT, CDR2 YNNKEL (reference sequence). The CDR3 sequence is CASSPSRSGRDTQYF. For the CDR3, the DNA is TGTGCCAGCAGCCCTTCCAGGAGCGGGCGAGATACGCAGTATTTT.

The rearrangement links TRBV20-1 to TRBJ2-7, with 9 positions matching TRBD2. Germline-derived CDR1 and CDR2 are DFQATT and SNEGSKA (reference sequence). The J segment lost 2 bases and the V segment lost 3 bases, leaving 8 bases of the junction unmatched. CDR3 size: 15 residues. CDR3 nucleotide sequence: TGCAGTGCTAGTCCTGCGGGAGGGCCCACCTACGAGCAGTACTTC. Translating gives CSASPAGGPTYEQYF.

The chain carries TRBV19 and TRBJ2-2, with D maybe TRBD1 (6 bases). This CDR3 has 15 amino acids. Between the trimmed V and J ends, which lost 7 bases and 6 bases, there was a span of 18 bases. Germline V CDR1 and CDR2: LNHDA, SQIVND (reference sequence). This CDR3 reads CASKMGTTGSGELFF. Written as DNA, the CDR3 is TGTGCCAGTAAGATGGGGACAACGGGGTCCGGGGAGCTGTTTTTT.

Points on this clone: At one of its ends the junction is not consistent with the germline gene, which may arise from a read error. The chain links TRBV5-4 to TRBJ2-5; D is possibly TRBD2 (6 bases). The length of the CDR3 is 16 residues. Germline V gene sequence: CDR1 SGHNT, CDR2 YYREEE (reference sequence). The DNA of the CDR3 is TGTGCCAGCAGCGTACAAATCGGGACTTTCTTCCCCGGTTTAGACTTC. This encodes CASSVQIGTFFPGLDF.

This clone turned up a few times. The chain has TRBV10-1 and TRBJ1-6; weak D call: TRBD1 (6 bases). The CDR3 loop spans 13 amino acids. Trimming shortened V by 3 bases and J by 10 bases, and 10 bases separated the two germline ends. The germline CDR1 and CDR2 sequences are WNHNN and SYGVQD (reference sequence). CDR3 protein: CASSEWTASPLHF. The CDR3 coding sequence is TGCGCCAGCAGTGAATGGACAGCCTCACCCCTCCACTTT.

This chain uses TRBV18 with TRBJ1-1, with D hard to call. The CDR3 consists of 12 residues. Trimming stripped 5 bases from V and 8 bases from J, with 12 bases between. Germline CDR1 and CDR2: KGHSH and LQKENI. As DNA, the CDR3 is TGTGCCAGCTCAGTACAGAGGGAAGAAGCTTTCTTT. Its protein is CASSVQREEAFF. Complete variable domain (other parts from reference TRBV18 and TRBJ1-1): NAGVMQNPRHLVRRRGQEARLRCSPMKGHSHVYWYRQLPEEGLKFMVYLQKENIIDESGMPKERFSAEFPKEGPSILRIQQVVRGDSAAYFCASSVQREEAFFGQGTRLTVV.

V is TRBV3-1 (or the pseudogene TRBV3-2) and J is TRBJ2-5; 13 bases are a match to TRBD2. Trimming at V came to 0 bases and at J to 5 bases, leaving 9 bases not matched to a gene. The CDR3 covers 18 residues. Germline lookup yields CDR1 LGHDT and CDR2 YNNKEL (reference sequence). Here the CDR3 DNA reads TGTGCCAGCAGCCAAGATCGGACTAGCGGGAGTATGTTGGAGACCCAGTACTTC. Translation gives CASSQDRTSGSMLETQYF.

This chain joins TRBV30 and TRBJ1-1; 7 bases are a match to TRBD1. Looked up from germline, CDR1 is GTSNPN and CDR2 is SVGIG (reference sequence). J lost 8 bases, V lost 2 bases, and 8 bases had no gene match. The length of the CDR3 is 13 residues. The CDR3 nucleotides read TGTGCCTGGAGTTTCCACAGGGGAAACGAAGCTTTCTTT. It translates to CAWSFHRGNEAFF.

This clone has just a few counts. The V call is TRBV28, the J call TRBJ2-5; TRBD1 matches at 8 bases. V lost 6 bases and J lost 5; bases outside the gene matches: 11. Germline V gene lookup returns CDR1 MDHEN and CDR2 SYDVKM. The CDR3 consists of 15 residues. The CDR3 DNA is TGTGCCAGCAGCCACCTCACAGGGGGAGAGGAGACCCAGTACTTC. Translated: CASSHLTGGEETQYF.

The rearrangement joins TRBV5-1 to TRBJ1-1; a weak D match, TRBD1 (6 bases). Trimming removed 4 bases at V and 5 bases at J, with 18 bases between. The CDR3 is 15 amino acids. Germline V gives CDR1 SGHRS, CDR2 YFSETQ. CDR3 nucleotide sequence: TGCGCCAGCAGCAGGACTACAGGGAGGGGGACTGAAGCTTTCTTT. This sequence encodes CASSRTTGRGTEAFF. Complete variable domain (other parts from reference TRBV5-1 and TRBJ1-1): KAGVTQTPRYLIKTRGQQVTLSCSPISGHRSVSWYQQTPGQGLQFLFEYFSETQRNKGNFPGRFSGRQFSNSRSEMNVSTLELGDSALYLCASSRTTGRGTEAFFGQGTRLTVV.

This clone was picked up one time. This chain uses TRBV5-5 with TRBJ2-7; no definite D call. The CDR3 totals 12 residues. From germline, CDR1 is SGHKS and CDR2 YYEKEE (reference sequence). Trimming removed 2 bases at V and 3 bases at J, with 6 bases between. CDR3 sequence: CASSFSDYEQYF. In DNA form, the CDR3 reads TGTGCCAGCAGCTTCTCAGACTACGAGCAGTACTTC.

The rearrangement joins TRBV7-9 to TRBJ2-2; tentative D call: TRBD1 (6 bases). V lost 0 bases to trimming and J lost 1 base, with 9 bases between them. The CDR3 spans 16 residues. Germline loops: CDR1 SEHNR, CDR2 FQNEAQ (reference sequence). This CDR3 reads CASSLARTVNTGELFF. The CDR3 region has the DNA TGTGCCAGCAGCTTAGCACGGACAGTGAACACCGGGGAGCTGTTTTTT.

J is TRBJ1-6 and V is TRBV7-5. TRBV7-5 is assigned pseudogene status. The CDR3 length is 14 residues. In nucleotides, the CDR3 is TGTGTCAGAAGCTTTACCCCCGGGAATTCACCCCTCCACTTT. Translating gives CVRSFTPGNSPLHF.

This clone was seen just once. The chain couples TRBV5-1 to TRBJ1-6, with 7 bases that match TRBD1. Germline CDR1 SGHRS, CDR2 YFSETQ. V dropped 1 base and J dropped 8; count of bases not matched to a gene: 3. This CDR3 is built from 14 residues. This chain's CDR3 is CASSLTGVDSPLHF. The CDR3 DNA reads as TGCGCCAGCAGCTTGACAGGGGTAGATTCACCCCTCCACTTT.